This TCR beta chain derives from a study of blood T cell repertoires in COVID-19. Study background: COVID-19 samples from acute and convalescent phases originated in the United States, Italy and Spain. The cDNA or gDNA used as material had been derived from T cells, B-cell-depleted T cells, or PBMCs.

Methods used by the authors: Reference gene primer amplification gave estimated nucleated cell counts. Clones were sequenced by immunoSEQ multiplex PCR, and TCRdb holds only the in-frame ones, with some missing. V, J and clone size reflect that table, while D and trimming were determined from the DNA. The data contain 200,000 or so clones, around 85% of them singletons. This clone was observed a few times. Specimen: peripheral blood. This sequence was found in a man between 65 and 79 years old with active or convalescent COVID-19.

CDR3 sequence (DNA): TGTGCCAGCAGCTTGGGAGACAGGGCAGGCTATGGCTACACCTTC. This encodes CASSLGDRAGYGYTF. The chain uses TRBV5-6 and TRBJ1-2; 7 nucleotides agree with TRBD1. The CDR3 is 15 amino acids. V lost 0 bases to trimming and J lost 4 bases; unmatched junction nucleotides: 6. Germline V gene sequence: CDR1 SGHDT, CDR2 YYEEEE.